This T cell receptor (beta chain) was captured by sequencing in a study of cytomegalovirus exposure and HLA in healthy donors. Study details: The use of the same platform for the 90 to 150 validation repertoires and the 600 to 800 first-cohort repertoires was reported by a later analysis. Overall study findings and caveats: Most TCR sequences were rare, but some public TCRs occurred in many donors.

Separate from the 666-subject first cohort was the approximately 120-subject validation cohort, to which the donors belonged. This CDR3 has 17 residues. CDR1 and CDR2 (germline): SSHAT, FNYEAQ (reference sequence). V lost 5 bases, J lost 5 bases, and 9 bases stayed unmatched. As to this clone: Antigen unknown.

This table comes from immunoSEQ multiplex PCR, and its TCRdb copy is limited to in-frame clones, with some not included. The top ten clones hold 4% to 6% of a sample with some 100,000 clones, about 82% of them seen once. Sequencing input: PBMCs. The chain carries TRBV7-7 and TRBJ2-5, with TRBD2 identical over 15 bases. The TCR was taken from a man between 18 and 29 years old in good health and CMV-seronegative. The CDR3 DNA sequence: TGTGCCAGCAGCCCAAGGACTAGCGGGAGGGCCCATGAGACCCAGTACTTC. Translated: CASSPRTSGRAHETQYF.